What follows is one T cell receptor (beta chain) and its context. V was clipped by 3 bases and J by 6 bases, with 16 bases between them. Per the germline V gene, CDR1 is SGHDT and CDR2 is YYEEEE. The CDR3 contains 14 residues. Cells defined as naive were viable CD3+CD4+ or CD3+CD8+ and CCR7+CD45RA+CD45RO-CD95-CD27+CD28+. Sequenced by immunoSEQ multiplex PCR; TCRdb stores in-frame clones only, minus some. Of tens of thousands of clones listed, 90% to 95% are singletons. This sample stems from a study of T cells after posttransplantation cyclophosphamide. The TCR sequence derives from a man aged 25 to 40 in good health and a related stem cell transplant donor. V usage is TRBV5-6 and J usage is TRBJ2-7; possibly TRBD2 for D (5 bases). Sequencing was performed on naive CD4+ T cells sorted from blood. DNA for the CDR3: TGTGCCAGCAGCTCCCGGGTCCCTCGGGGCGAGCAGTACTTC. Protein sequence: CASSSRVPRGEQYF.